Shown below are 28 T cell receptor beta chains from a single sample sequenced in a study of OX40 agonist ivuxolimab in advanced cancers. Sequenced by immunoSEQ multiplex PCR; TCRdb stores in-frame clones only, minus some. The sample yields around 55,000 clones, more than 75% seen once. Material: CD4+ or CD8+ T cells sorted from blood, obtained in a trial of the OX40 agonist ivuxolimab. All receptors derive from an adult with an advanced solid tumor such as melanoma, head and neck, liver or kidney cancer.

The V and J genes are TRBV27 and TRBJ2-1, with 7 bases fitting TRBD1. The germline CDR1 and CDR2 sequences are MNHEY and SMNVEV (reference sequence). The CDR3 is 15 residues long. With V trimmed by 4 bases and J by 3 bases, 6 bases remained unmatched. CDR3 residues: CASSSNRDSYNEQFF. The CDR3 coding sequence is TGTGCCAGCAGTTCAAACCGGGACAGCTACAATGAGCAGTTCTTC.

The chain employs TRBV5-1 and TRBJ2-5; TRBD2 matches at 11 bases. CDR1 is SGHRS, CDR2 YFSETQ, per germline. The CDR3 is 17 residues long. V shed 4 bases and J 4 bases; nucleotides not matched to a gene: 12. The CDR3 reads CASSPRLAGPRGETQYF. DNA of the CDR3: TGCGCCAGCAGCCCACGACTAGCGGGACCGAGAGGAGAGACCCAGTACTTC.

J is TRBJ2-7 and V is TRBV5-5, with 9 bases fitting TRBD2. The trim removed 4 bases at V and 5 bases at J, leaving 4 bases unmatched. The CDR3 is 13 amino acids. Germline V gene sequence: CDR1 SGHKS, CDR2 YYEKEE (reference sequence). In DNA form, the CDR3 reads TGTGCCAGCAGCCAACGACTAGCGGACGAGCAGTACTTC. It is translated as CASSQRLADEQYF.

This chain links TRBV2 with TRBJ2-5; 7 bases agree with TRBD2. The CDR3 consists of 13 residues. CDR1 and CDR2 (germline): SNHLY, FYNNEI. The J segment lost 7 bases and the V segment lost 2 bases, leaving 4 bases of the junction unmatched. The DNA for the CDR3 is TGTGCCAGCAGTGAACAGCCGGGGGGGACCCAGTACTTC. Encoded protein: CASSEQPGGTQYF.

V and J are TRBV7-3 and TRBJ2-2; D call uncertain. Germline CDR1 SGHTA, CDR2 FQGTGA. CDR3 length equals 15 residues. Trimming removed 1 base at V and 5 bases at J, with 11 bases between. CDR3 amino acids: CASSLSVGRTGELFF. In DNA, the CDR3 is TGTGCCAGCAGCTTAAGTGTGGGCCGTACCGGGGAGCTGTTTTTT.

CDR3 DNA: TGCGCCAGCAAAGTCTCCGGGGAGCTGTTTTTT. The encoded protein is CASKVSGELFF. The chain is built from TRBV5-1 and TRBJ2-2; D is unclear. The CDR3 runs 11 residues. V was clipped by 6 bases and J by 6 bases, with 6 bases between them. Germline CDR1 SGHRS, CDR2 YFSETQ. Complete variable domain (other parts from reference TRBV5-1 and TRBJ2-2): KAGVTQTPRYLIKTRGQQVTLSCSPISGHRSVSWYQQTPGQGLQFLFEYFSETQRNKGNFPGRFSGRQFSNSRSEMNVSTLELGDSALYLCASKVSGELFFGEGSRLTVL.

This clone was observed a handful of times. The rearrangement links TRBV10-2 to TRBJ2-1, with 8 bases aligning to TRBD1. V gave up 5 bases and J gave up 13 bases; unmatched junction bases: 16. CDR1 and CDR2 (germline): WSHSY, SAAADI. This CDR3 region has 15 residues. The CDR3 region is CASSSQGASFVQQFF. Written as DNA, the CDR3 is TGCGCCAGCAGTTCTCAGGGGGCGTCTTTCGTGCAACAGTTCTTC.

The gene calls are TRBV6-5 and TRBJ2-6; D uncertain. There are 15 residues in the CDR3. V was cut by 2 bases and J by 0 bases, with 5 bases left in between. The germline V gene has CDR1 MNHEY and CDR2 SVGAGI. CDR3 in amino acids: CASSYGYSGANVLTF. The CDR3, as DNA: TGTGCCAGCAGTTACGGTTACTCTGGGGCCAACGTCCTGACTTTC.

The CDR3 DNA reads as TGCGCCAGCAGGGGGACCGGGAACACCGGGGAGCTGTTTTTT. Translation gives CASRGTGNTGELFF. V gene TRBV5-1 combines with J gene TRBJ2-2; D might be TRBD1 or TRBD2, each matching 5 bases. The V gene lost 5 bases and the J gene lost 1 base, with 9 bases spanning the gap. Germline CDR1 reads SGHRS; CDR2 reads YFSETQ. The CDR3 is 14 amino acids.

The chain recombines TRBV2 with TRBJ2-7; D remains unclear. V lost 7 bases and J lost 3, with 10 bases in between. Germline loops: CDR1 SNHLY, CDR2 FYNNEI. CDR3 length equals 12 residues. The CDR3 reads CASMLADYEQYF. In nucleotides, the CDR3 is TGTGCCAGCATGTTGGCAGACTACGAGCAGTACTTC.

J is TRBJ2-6 and V is TRBV19, with TRBD1 matching 8 bases. This CDR3 comprises 15 residues. Germline CDR1 LNHDA, CDR2 SQIVND (reference sequence). The J segment lost 5 bases and the V segment lost 3 bases, leaving 3 bases of the junction unmatched. Here the CDR3 DNA reads TGTGCCAGTAGTATCGGGACAGGTAGGGCCAACGTCCTGACTTTC. This gives the protein CASSIGTGRANVLTF. Full variable domain (outside the CDR3, taken from reference TRBV19 and TRBJ2-6): DGGITQSPKYLFRKEGQNVTLSCEQNLNHDAMYWYRQDPGQGLRLIYYSQIVNDFQKGDIAEGYSVSREKKESFPLTVTSAQKNPTAFYLCASSIGTGRANVLTFGAGSRLTVL.

The chain is built from TRBV11-2 and TRBJ2-4; D is perhaps TRBD1 or TRBD2 (6 bases each). The CDR3 extends over 15 amino acids. The V end was cut by 7 bases, the J end by 8 bases, with 21 bases between. Germline V lookup: CDR1 SGHAT, CDR2 FQNNGV. The CDR3 nucleotides are TGTGCCAGCAACCAGAGGGGGGCAGGGAGTTACATTCAGTACTTC. It is translated as CASNQRGAGSYIQYF.

This chain joins TRBV6-5 and TRBJ1-2; 7 bases line up with TRBD1. CDR3 size: 14 residues. From germline, CDR1 is MNHEY and CDR2 SVGAGI. V shed 6 bases, J shed 7 bases, and the junction held 11 bases outside the gene matches. CDR3 DNA: TGTGCCAGCAGCCCCGGTGACAGGGCGTCTGGCTACACCTTC. Translation: CASSPGDRASGYTF.

This clone was counted between two and nine times. This sequence joins TRBV18 and TRBJ2-3; maybe TRBD1 (5 bases). Germline CDR1 reads KGHSH; CDR2 reads LQKENI. V was pared by 1 base and J by 4 bases, with 18 bases between. This CDR3 comprises 17 residues. CDR3 amino acids: CASSPRPAGRGSDTQYF. In DNA form, the CDR3 reads TGTGCCAGCTCACCACGACCGGCAGGGCGCGGATCAGATACGCAGTATTTT.

This chain joins TRBV20-1 and TRBJ2-3; no definite D call. Germline lookup yields CDR1 DFQATT and CDR2 SNEGSKA (reference sequence). The CDR3 is 11 residues long. Trimming pared 5 bases from V and 6 bases from J, leaving 9 bases between. The CDR3 DNA reads as TGCAGTGCTCATAGAGCGGATACGCAGTATTTT. Residues: CSAHRADTQYF.

This clone was detected once. Additional DNA sequences in this sample encode the identical CDR3. The chain combines TRBV19 with TRBJ2-1; no definite D call. V shed 3 bases and J shed 6 bases, with 3 bases lying between them. CDR1 is LNHDA and CDR2 is SQIVND in the germline V gene (reference sequence). CDR3 size: 11 residues. Here the CDR3 reads CASSIGNEQFF. In DNA, the CDR3 is TGTGCCAGTAGTATCGGCAATGAGCAGTTCTTC.

The rearrangement joins TRBV19 to TRBJ2-7; the match to TRBD1 covers 7 bases. The CDR3 runs to 13 residues. Germline V gives CDR1 LNHDA, CDR2 SQIVND (reference sequence). The J segment lost 2 bases and the V segment lost 6 bases, leaving 4 bases of the junction unmatched. DNA for the CDR3: TGTGCCAGTAGCGCGACAGGGACCTACGAGCAGTACTTC. This gives the protein CASSATGTYEQYF.

This clone was detected once. This chain links TRBV4-1 with TRBJ2-5; 7 bases are a match to TRBD2. Germline CDR1 is MGHRA and CDR2 is YSYEKL. This CDR3 is 18 amino acids long. The J segment lost 2 bases and the V segment lost 1 base, leaving 13 bases of the junction unmatched. The CDR3 coding sequence is TGCGCCAGCAGCCAAGGGGTGGTACTAGCGCGTACTCAAGAGACCCAGTACTTC. It yields the protein CASSQGVVLARTQETQYF.

The chain joins TRBV30 to TRBJ2-7, with 12 bases matching TRBD2. The trim removed 1 base at V and 3 bases at J, leaving 4 bases unmatched. CDR1 and CDR2 (germline): GTSNPN, SVGIG (reference sequence). This CDR3 has 15 amino acids. This CDR3 is CAWSGTSGVYYEQYF. In DNA, the CDR3 is TGTGCCTGGAGTGGGACTAGCGGGGTTTACTACGAGCAGTACTTC.

The chain is built from TRBV4-1 and TRBJ1-1; D not resolved. The CDR3 length is 15 residues. CDR1 is MGHRA, CDR2 YSYEKL, per germline. The germline V and J ends were trimmed by 0 bases and 0 bases, with 8 bases remaining between them. The CDR3 sequence is CASSQEPQVNTEAFF. The CDR3 DNA is TGCGCCAGCAGCCAAGAACCCCAGGTGAACACTGAAGCTTTCTTT.

J is TRBJ2-1 and V is TRBV7-8; D may be TRBD2 (6 bases). The CDR3 sequence is 15 residues long. The germline gives CDR1 SGHVS, CDR2 FQNEAQ. The V and J ends lost 2 bases and 1 base respectively, with 9 bases between them. CDR3: CASSLREKSYNEQFF. The CDR3 DNA sequence: TGTGCCAGCAGCTTACGGGAGAAGTCCTACAATGAGCAGTTCTTC. The whole variable domain, filled in from reference TRBV7-8 and TRBJ2-1, reads GAGVSQSPRYKVAKRGQDVALRCDPISGHVSLFWYQQALGQGPEFLTYFQNEAQLDKSGLPSDRFFAERPEGSVSTLKIQRTQQEDSAVYLCASSLREKSYNEQFFGPGTRLTVL.

The chain is built from TRBV11-3 and TRBJ2-1, with 9 bases aligning to TRBD2. V was pared by 4 bases and J by 10 bases, with 5 bases of the junction left unmatched. The germline CDR1 and CDR2 sequences are SGHNT and YENEEA. CDR3 size: 13 residues. The CDR3 here is CASSYVLAGEQFF. Here the CDR3 DNA reads TGTGCCAGCAGCTACGTGCTAGCGGGAGAGCAGTTCTTC.

The chain employs TRBV2 and TRBJ2-1, with unresolved D. The CDR3 loop spans 15 amino acids. The V gene lost 5 bases and the J gene lost 9 bases, with 20 bases spanning the gap. Looked up from germline, CDR1 is SNHLY and CDR2 is FYNNEI. The CDR3 region is CASSSYPNRYGEQFF. As DNA, the CDR3 is TGTGCCAGCAGTTCCTACCCGAATCGGTATGGTGAGCAGTTCTTC.

For the CDR3, the DNA is TGTGCCAGCAGCCTGACCACCGGGGTCGGGGAGCTGTTTTTT. Translating it yields CASSLTTGVGELFF. The chain uses TRBV11-3 and TRBJ2-2; perhaps TRBD2 as D (5 bases). This CDR3 has 14 residues. Germline lookup yields CDR1 SGHNT and CDR2 YENEEA. With 5 bases removed from V and 7 bases from J, the gap between germline ends came to 14 bases.

The CDR3 protein is CSVVGGYQETQYF. The CDR3 nucleotides read TGCAGCGTTGTTGGAGGTTACCAAGAGACCCAGTACTTC. The rearrangement joins TRBV29-1 to TRBJ2-5; D perhaps matches TRBD2 (5 bases). V was shortened by 4 bases and J by 0 bases, with 9 bases between the two germline ends. This CDR3 is 13 amino acids long. Germline V gene sequence: CDR1 SQVTM, CDR2 ANQGSEA.

The chain uses TRBV28 and TRBJ1-5, with 7 nucleotides matching TRBD1. Per germline, CDR1 MDHEN and CDR2 SYDVKM. V trimming: 2 bases; J trimming: 1 base; junction bases outside the gene matches: 5. The CDR3 runs 16 residues. CDR3 protein: CASSLPTGKSNQPQHF. The DNA of the CDR3 is TGTGCCAGCAGTTTACCGACAGGGAAGAGCAATCAGCCCCAGCATTTT.

This chain uses TRBV28 with TRBJ2-2; the D gene is possibly TRBD1 (6 bases). The V end lost 11 bases, the J end lost 4 bases, and 14 bases lay between the germline ends. The CDR3 sequence is 13 residues long. Germline lookup yields CDR1 MDHEN and CDR2 SYDVKM. The chain's CDR3 is CAGKQGSTGELFF. CDR3 nucleotide sequence: TGTGCCGGAAAACAGGGCTCCACCGGGGAGCTGTTTTTT.

This clone appeared once. The chain is built from TRBV14 and TRBJ2-1; 7 nucleotides align to TRBD2. The CDR3 length is 16 residues. V lost 4 bases to trimming and J lost 8 bases; unmatched junction nucleotides: 14. Germline V gene data show CDR1 as SGHDN and CDR2 as FVKESK. In DNA form, the CDR3 reads TGTGCCAGCAGCCCCCAGAGGGGCGGGAGCCTCTATGAGCAGTTCTTC. Translating it yields CASSPQRGGSLYEQFF.